This T cell receptor beta chain came from a study of T cell responses to AZD1222 COVID-19 vaccine. The CDR3 spans 13 residues. V dropped 5 bases and J dropped 8; count of bases not matched to a gene: 7. CDR1 is MNHEY, CDR2 SVGAGI, per germline. Second-dose groups at about 4 or about 12 weeks were pooled. General observations from the study: Once two AZD1222 doses were given, Spike-specific TCR breadth and depth went up. The donor cohort was predominantly white British with a female majority, and clonal diversity may have been underestimated. Per reports, nearly half of all spike-specific TCRs target regions that are unmutated in variants.

To note about this clone: Its specificity is unknown.

TCRdb keeps only in-frame clones here, not all; method: immunoSEQ multiplex PCR. Counted here are approximately 110,000 clones, approximately 89% occurring once; the ten biggest clones make up 6.5%. The sequence derives from an adult who received the AZD1222 COVID-19 vaccine. V and J are TRBV6-5 and TRBJ2-3, with 7 bases identical to TRBD2. The specimen was peripheral blood, collected 28 days after the second AZD1222 dose. The CDR3 spells CASSNWTRPTQYF. CDR3 nucleotides: TGTGCCAGCAGTAATTGGACTAGACCTACGCAGTATTTT.